Listed below are T cell receptor beta chains from one sample, sequenced in a study of blood T cell repertoires in COVID-19. Repertoires were generated with immunoSEQ multiplex PCR, while TCRdb's copy carries only in-frame clones and drops some. Among about 330,000 clones listed, 80% to 90% were seen once. The specimen was PBMCs or T cells enriched from blood (not recorded which). The receptors originated from a man aged 25-45 years who had recovered from COVID-19. Each CDR3 is given without its conserved first and last residue. The D gene is left open where the match is weak.

D gene | V gene | CDR3 protein
TRBD2 | TRBV18 | ASSPGLAGGSYEQY
. | TRBV25-1 | ASSPGRRANSPLH
TRBD1 | TRBV27 | ASSFRGGQIYGYT
TRBD2 | TRBV10-3 | AISARASGDAGELF
. | TRBV5-5 | ASSLDLLFYEQY
. | TRBV5-1 | ASSLTSNEQF
TRBD2 | TRBV9 | ASSVELAGNLDEQF
. | TRBV5-4 | ASSSRKGDYGYT
TRBD2 | TRBV7-2 | ASSFGAGGAYEQY
TRBD2 | TRBV18 | ASSPLSSGDSYNEQF
. | TRBV12-2 | ASRLSSRRGYEQY
. | TRBV21-1 | ASSGLPGYNEQF
TRBD1 | TRBV5-1 | ASAWGTASTDTQY
TRBD1 | TRBV30 | ASNTGGTYEQY
. | TRBV10-3 | AISGRGSHTGELF
TRBD1 | TRBV4-1 | ASSQDRIRTGGRVNTEAF
. | TRBV2 | ASSVEETQY
TRBD1 | TRBV5-4 | ASSAGTGVSGNTIY
TRBD2 | TRBV7-9 | ASSLGGGAGTGELF
TRBD1 | TRBV5-1 | ASSLGDRNTEAF
TRBD1 | TRBV28 | ASSINRGRQPQH
. | TRBV5-4 | ASSLERGRSAEAF
. | TRBV12-3/TRBV12-4 | ASRSGGLSGYT
. | TRBV19 | ASNEGNQPQH